These 17 T cell receptor beta chains originate from one sample sequenced in a study of human versus mouse CDR3 diversity and MHC coevolution. Sequenced by immunoSEQ multiplex PCR; TCRdb stores in-frame clones only, minus some. The repertoire holds tens of thousands of clones, around 95% seen once, with 1.2% to 1.5% in the top ten. Sequenced sample: naive CD4+ T cells from blood. Sample subset: CD45RO-negative CD62L-positive naive CD4 T cells. The receptors were gathered from a person aged 30-69 years in good health.

The CDR3 bases are TGTGCCAGCAGTTTAGCGGGGGCGAACACCGGGGAGCTGTTTTTT. Amino acid sequence: CASSLAGANTGELFF. The chain has TRBV7-3 and TRBJ2-2; the match to TRBD2 covers 9 bases. The germline V gene has CDR1 SGHTA and CDR2 FQGTGA. The CDR3 has 15 amino acids. The ends lost 6 bases at V and 0 bases at J; junction bases unmatched: 2.

The rearrangement joins TRBV30 to TRBJ2-2; D perhaps matches TRBD1 (5 bases). Per the germline V gene, CDR1 is GTSNPN and CDR2 is SVGIG (reference sequence). V was pared by 5 bases and J by 4 bases, with 14 bases between. This CDR3 has 14 amino acids. Here the CDR3 DNA reads TGTGCCTGGGGCCCAGGGAAAATCACCGGGGAGCTGTTTTTT. It is translated as CAWGPGKITGELFF.

This chain links TRBV10-3 with TRBJ1-4; TRBD1 matches 8 bases. The CDR3 length is 14 residues. The ends lost 4 bases at V and 8 bases at J; junction bases unmatched: 6. Germline V gene lookup returns CDR1 ENHRY and CDR2 SYGVKD. The CDR3 region is CAISVDRAGEKLFF. The CDR3 DNA is TGTGCCATCAGTGTGGACAGGGCTGGGGAAAAACTGTTTTTT.

The chain carries TRBV6-5 and TRBJ1-3; TRBD1 is a possible D gene (5 bases). The germline gives CDR1 MNHEY, CDR2 SVGAGI. Trimming took off 2 bases at V and 3 bases at J, with 11 bases between the two ends. This CDR3 spans 15 amino acids. The CDR3 is CASSYQGRFGNTIYF. The DNA of the CDR3 is TGTGCCAGCAGTTACCAGGGTCGATTTGGAAACACCATATATTTT.

This clone was detected a few times. This sequence joins TRBV5-1 and TRBJ2-1; 7 bases align to TRBD2. This CDR3 has 15 residues. The germline V gene has CDR1 SGHRS and CDR2 YFSETQ. Unmatched junction bases numbered 0, after V lost 0 bases and J lost 0 bases. Here the CDR3 DNA reads TGCGCCAGCAGCTTGGGGACTAGCTCCTACAATGAGCAGTTCTTC. This encodes CASSLGTSSYNEQFF.

The rearrangement links TRBV29-1 to TRBJ2-7; no definite D call. With 3 bases removed from V and 3 bases from J, the gap between germline ends came to 9 bases. This CDR3 spans 12 amino acids. Per the germline V gene, CDR1 is SQVTM and CDR2 is ANQGSEA. CDR3 bases: TGCAGCGTTGAGGGTAGCAGCTACGAGCAGTACTTC. This sequence encodes CSVEGSSYEQYF.

About this clone itself: A read error may produce the germline difference seen at one junction end. The J gene is TRBJ2-5, the V gene TRBV28, with 11 bases aligning to TRBD2. The germline V gene encodes CDR1 MDHEN and CDR2 SYDVKM. This CDR3 comprises 11 residues. CDR3 residues: CASSPGLAVDF. The CDR3 nucleotides read TGTGCCAGCAGTCCGGGACTAGCGGTGGACTTC.

The CDR3 sequence: CASSVDGGRDIMAGVGYTF. CDR3 in DNA: TGTGCCAGCAGCGTAGACGGCGGGAGAGACATTATGGCAGGGGTTGGCTACACCTTC. V and J are TRBV9 and TRBJ1-2; D may be TRBD1 (6 bases). V was clipped by 0 bases and J by 7 bases, with 28 bases between them. CDR1 SGDLS and CDR2 YYNGEE come from the germline V gene. CDR3 length: 19 amino acids.

The rearrangement uses TRBV18 and TRBJ1-5, with D possibly matching TRBD1 (6 bases). The V end lost 2 bases, the J end lost 3 bases, and 11 bases lay between the germline ends. This CDR3 has 15 amino acids. Germline CDR1 reads KGHSH; CDR2 reads LQKENI. Written as DNA, the CDR3 is TGTGCCAGCTCACCAGCACAGGGCTACAATCAGCCCCAGCATTTT. It is translated as CASSPAQGYNQPQHF.

The V call is TRBV7-6, the J call TRBJ1-1; a weak D match, TRBD1 (6 bases). The germline CDR1 and CDR2 sequences are SGHVS and FNYEAQ. The CDR3 covers 19 residues. V was cut by 1 base and J by 0 bases, with 21 bases left in between. The chain's CDR3 is CASSLVGTPIAGMNTEAFF. The CDR3 region has the DNA TGTGCCAGCAGCTTAGTGGGGACACCCATAGCCGGGATGAACACTGAAGCTTTCTTT.

This rearrangement joins TRBV15 to TRBJ1-2; the D is unclear. The CDR3 runs to 13 residues. CDR1 is LNHNV, CDR2 YYDKDF, per germline (reference sequence). With 9 bases removed from V and 4 bases from J, the gap between germline ends came to 15 bases. As DNA, the CDR3 is TGTGCCACAGCCTATCCGGGAGCCTATGGCTACACCTTC. It encodes CATAYPGAYGYTF. Full variable domain (rest looked up from reference TRBV15 and TRBJ1-2): DAMVIQNPRYQVTQFGKPVTLSCSQTLNHNVMYWYQQKSSQAPKLLFHYYDKDFNNEADTPDNFQSRRPNTSFCFLDIRSPGLGDTAMYLCATAYPGAYGYTFGSGTRLTVV.

The genes are TRBV10-3 and TRBJ1-1; 11 bases are shared with TRBD1. CDR1 ENHRY and CDR2 SYGVKD come from the germline V gene. There are 17 residues in the CDR3. V was pared by 6 bases and J by 0 bases, with 9 bases of the junction left unmatched. The CDR3 DNA is TGTGCCATCAGACCGGGACAGGGGGACCAAATGAACACTGAAGCTTTCTTT. Protein product: CAIRPGQGDQMNTEAFF.

CDR3 amino acids: CASRRLEGSEAFF. The CDR3, as DNA: TGTGCCAGCAGGCGTCTTGAGGGATCTGAAGCTTTCTTT. The gene calls are TRBV6-5 and TRBJ1-1; D not certain. CDR3 length: 13 amino acids. V lost 6 bases and J 6 bases, leaving 14 bases between the germline ends. CDR1 is MNHEY, CDR2 SVGAGI, per germline.

This chain connects TRBV27 to TRBJ2-7; D gene unclear. The length of the CDR3 is 13 residues. Germline lookup yields CDR1 MNHEY and CDR2 SMNVEV (reference sequence). Between the trimmed V and J ends, which lost 3 bases and 1 base, there was a span of 7 bases. In DNA form, the CDR3 reads TGTGCCAGCAGTTTCGGTGGTTCCTACGAGCAGTACTTC. This sequence encodes CASSFGGSYEQYF.

V and J are TRBV9 and TRBJ1-2; 7 positions agree with TRBD1. CDR3 length equals 13 residues. CDR1 is SGDLS, CDR2 YYNGEE, per germline. Trimming removed 3 bases from V and 7 bases from J; junction bases left unmatched: 6. CDR3 DNA sequence: TGTGCCAGCAGCGGACAGGGTTCTGGTGGCTACACCTTC. It codes for CASSGQGSGGYTF.

A few counts support this clone. CDR3 bases: TGTGCCAGCAGTGGGCGGGATTTACAGCCCCAGCATTTT. As protein: CASSGRDLQPQHF. V is TRBV2 and J is TRBJ1-5, with no clear D. Trimming pared 4 bases from V and 7 bases from J, leaving 11 bases between. The CDR3 is 13 residues long. Germline CDR1 SNHLY, CDR2 FYNNEI.

The chain uses TRBV7-9 and TRBJ1-2, with D possibly TRBD1 on 5 matching bases. CDR3 length: 13 residues. Per germline, CDR1 SEHNR and CDR2 FQNEAQ (reference sequence). Trimming cost V 1 base and J 6 bases, with 9 bases left between them. Here the CDR3 reads CASSLDQGHGYTF. Written as DNA, the CDR3 is TGTGCCAGCAGCTTAGATCAGGGCCATGGCTACACCTTC.